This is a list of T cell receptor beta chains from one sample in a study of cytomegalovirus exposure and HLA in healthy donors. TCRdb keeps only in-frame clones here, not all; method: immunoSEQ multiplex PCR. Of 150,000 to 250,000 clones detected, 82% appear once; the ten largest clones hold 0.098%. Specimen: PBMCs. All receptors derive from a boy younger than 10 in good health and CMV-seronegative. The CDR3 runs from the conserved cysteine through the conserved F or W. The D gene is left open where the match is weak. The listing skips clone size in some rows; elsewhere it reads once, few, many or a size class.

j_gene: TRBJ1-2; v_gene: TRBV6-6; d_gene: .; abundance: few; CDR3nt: TGTGCCAGCAGTAACCCACAGGAATATGGCTACACCTTC; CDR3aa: CASSNPQEYGYTF
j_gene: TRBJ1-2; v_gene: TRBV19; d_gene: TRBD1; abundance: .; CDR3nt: TGTGCCAGTAGTATAGCGGACAGGGCCAGTGGCTACACCTTC; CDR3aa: CASSIADRASGYTF
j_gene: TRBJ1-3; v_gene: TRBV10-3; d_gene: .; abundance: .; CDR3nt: TGTGCCATCAGTTCTCAGGGGAGTCCCTCTGGAAACACCATATATTTT; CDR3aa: CAISSQGSPSGNTIYF
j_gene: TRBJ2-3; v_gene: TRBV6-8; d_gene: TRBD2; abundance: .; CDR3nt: TGTGCCAGCTCCCCCCTGGGACTAGCGGGGAGCACAGATACGCAGTATTTT; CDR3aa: CASSPLGLAGSTDTQYF
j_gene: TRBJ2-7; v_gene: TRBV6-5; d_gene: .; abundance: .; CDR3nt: TGTGCCAGCAGCCAATCCCCACTCCACGAGCAGTACTTC; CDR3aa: CASSQSPLHEQYF
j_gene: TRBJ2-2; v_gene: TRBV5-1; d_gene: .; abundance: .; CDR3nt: TGCGCCAGCAGCTTCGGTGGGCTCTCCTCCGGGGAGCTGTTTTTT; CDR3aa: CASSFGGLSSGELFF
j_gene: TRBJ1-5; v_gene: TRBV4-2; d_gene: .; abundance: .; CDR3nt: TGTGCCAGCAGCCCACAGGGTGACAGCAATCAGCCCCAGCATTTT; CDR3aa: CASSPQGDSNQPQHF
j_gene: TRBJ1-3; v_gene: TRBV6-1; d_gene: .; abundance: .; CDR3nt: TGTGCCAGCAGTGAAATAGGGAGGGGTGGTGGAAACACCATATATTTT; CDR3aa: CASSEIGRGGGNTIYF
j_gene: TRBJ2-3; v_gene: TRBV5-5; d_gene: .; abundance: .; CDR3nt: TGTGCCAGCAGCCCCGAAAAAGACTTTCCAAGCACAGATACGCAGTATTTT; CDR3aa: CASSPEKDFPSTDTQYF
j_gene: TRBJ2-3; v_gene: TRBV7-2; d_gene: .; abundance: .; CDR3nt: TGTGCCAGCAGCGGGACTACAGATACGCAGTATTTT; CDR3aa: CASSGTTDTQYF
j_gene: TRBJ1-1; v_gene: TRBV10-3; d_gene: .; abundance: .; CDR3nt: TGTGCCATCAGCGGGGGGGGGATGAACACTGAAGCTTTCTTT; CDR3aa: CAISGGGMNTEAFF
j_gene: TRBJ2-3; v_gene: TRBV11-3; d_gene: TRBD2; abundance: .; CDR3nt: TGTGCCAGCAGCGCCCAGGGAGGGGTTAGCACAGATACGCAGTATTTT; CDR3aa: CASSAQGGVSTDTQYF
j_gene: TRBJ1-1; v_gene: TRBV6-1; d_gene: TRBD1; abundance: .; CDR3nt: TGTGCCAGCAGTCCGACAGGGGGCGAAACTGAAGCTTTCTTT; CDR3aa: CASSPTGGETEAFF
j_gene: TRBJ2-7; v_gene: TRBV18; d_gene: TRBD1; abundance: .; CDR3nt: TGTGCCAGCTCACCGACGCGACAGGGAATTTACGAGCAGTACTTC; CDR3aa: CASSPTRQGIYEQYF
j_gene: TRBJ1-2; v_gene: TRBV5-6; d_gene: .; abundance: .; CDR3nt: TGTGCCAGCAGCTTTCCAGTGCGACAGAACTATGGCTACACCTTC; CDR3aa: CASSFPVRQNYGYTF
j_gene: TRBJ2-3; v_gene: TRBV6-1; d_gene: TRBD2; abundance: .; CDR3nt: TGTGCCAGCAGTGGACTAGCGGCACTCACAGATACGCAGTATTTT; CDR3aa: CASSGLAALTDTQYF
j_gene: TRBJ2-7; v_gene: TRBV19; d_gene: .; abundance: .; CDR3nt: TGTGCCAGTAGTATCGACAAATCCTACGAGCAGTACTTC; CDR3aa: CASSIDKSYEQYF
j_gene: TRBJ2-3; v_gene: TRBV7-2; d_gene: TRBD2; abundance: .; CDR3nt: TGTGCCAGCAGAATCTTAGCGGGGGGGGTAGCAGAGCAGTATTTT; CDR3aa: CASRILAGGVAEQYF
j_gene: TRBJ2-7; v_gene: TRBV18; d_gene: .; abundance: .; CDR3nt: TGTGCCAGCTCACCGCGGACGGAGGCCTACGAGCAGTACTTC; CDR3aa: CASSPRTEAYEQYF
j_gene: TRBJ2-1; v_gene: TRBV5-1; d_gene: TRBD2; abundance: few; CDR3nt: TGCGCCAGCAGCCGTGGGGGGGTAAGATCGGGATACAATGAGCAGTTCTTC; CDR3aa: CASSRGGVRSGYNEQFF
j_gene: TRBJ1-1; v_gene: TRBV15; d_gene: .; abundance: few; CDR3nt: TGTGCCACCAGCAGAGATGGAGGACAGGAAGCTTTCTTT; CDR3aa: CATSRDGGQEAFF
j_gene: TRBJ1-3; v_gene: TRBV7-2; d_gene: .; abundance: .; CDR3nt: TGTGCCAGCAGCTCCGGAGGGATCTCTGGAAACACCATATATTTT; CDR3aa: CASSSGGISGNTIYF
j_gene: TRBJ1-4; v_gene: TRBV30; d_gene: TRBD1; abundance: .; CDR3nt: TGTGCCTGGAGTACACAGGGGGCTTCGACCAATGAAAAACTGTTTTTT; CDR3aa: CAWSTQGASTNEKLFF
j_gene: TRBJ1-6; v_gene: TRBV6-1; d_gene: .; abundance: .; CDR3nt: TGTGCCAGCAGTGAAAGAATAGTGGGGGGTGTGTCACCCCTCCACTTT; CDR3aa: CASSERIVGGVSPLHF
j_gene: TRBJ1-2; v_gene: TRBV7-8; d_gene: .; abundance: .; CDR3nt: TGTGCCAGCAGCTCTAATAGGGGGTTAACCTATGGCTACACCTTC; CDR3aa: CASSSNRGLTYGYTF
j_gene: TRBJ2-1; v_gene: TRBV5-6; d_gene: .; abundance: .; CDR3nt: TGTGCCAGCAGCTTGCGTCCAGCAGGGCGTGGTTCTACTAATGAGCAGTTCTTC; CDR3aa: CASSLRPAGRGSTNEQFF
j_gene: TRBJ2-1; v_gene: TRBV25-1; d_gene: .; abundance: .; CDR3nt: TGTGCCAGCAGGAAAGGGGTTAGCGGCGCCTACAATGAGCAGTTCTTC; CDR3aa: CASRKGVSGAYNEQFF
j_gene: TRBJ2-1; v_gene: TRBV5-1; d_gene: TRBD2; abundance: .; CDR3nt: TGCGCCAGCAGCTGGGGACTAGCGACATACAATGAGCAGTTCTTC; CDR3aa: CASSWGLATYNEQFF
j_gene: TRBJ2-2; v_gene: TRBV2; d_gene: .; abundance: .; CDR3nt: TGTGCCAGCAGTGAATCGGCAGGGTCATCCGGGGAGCTGTTTTTT; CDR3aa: CASSESAGSSGELFF
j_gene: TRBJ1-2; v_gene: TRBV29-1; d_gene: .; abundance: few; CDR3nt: TGCAGCGTTGAACAGGGTGGCGGCTATGGCTACACCTTC; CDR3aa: CSVEQGGGYGYTF
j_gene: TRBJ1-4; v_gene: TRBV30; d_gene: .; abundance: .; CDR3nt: TGTGCCTGGAGTGGGGAAGGGGTGGGAAAACTGTTTTTT; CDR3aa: CAWSGEGVGKLFF
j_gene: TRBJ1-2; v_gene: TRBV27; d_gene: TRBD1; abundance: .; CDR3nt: TGTGCCAGCAGTTTTGGTGGACAGGTTTCCTATGGCTACACCTTC; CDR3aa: CASSFGGQVSYGYTF
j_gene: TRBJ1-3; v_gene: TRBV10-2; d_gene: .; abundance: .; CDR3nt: TGCGCCAGCACAGCAGAGGGTTCAGCTGGAAACACCATATATTTT; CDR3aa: CASTAEGSAGNTIYF
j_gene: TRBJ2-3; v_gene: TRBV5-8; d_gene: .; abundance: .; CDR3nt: TGTGCCAGCAGCTTGGTGATAGTCTGGACAGATACGCAGTATTTT; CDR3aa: CASSLVIVWTDTQYF
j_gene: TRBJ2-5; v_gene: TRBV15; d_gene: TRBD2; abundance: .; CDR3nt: TGTGCCACCAGCAGCCCCGGGACTAGCGGGGGGGCCCAAGAGACCCAGTACTTC; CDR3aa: CATSSPGTSGGAQETQYF
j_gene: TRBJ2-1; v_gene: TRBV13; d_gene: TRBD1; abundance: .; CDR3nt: TGTGCCAGCAGCCGGACAGGGGTCAATGAGCAGTTCTTC; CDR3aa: CASSRTGVNEQFF
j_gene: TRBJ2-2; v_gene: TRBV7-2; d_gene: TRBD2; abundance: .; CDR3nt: TGTGCCAGCAGCTTAGCCGGTAGCGGGGGGGCCGATGGCGGGGAGCTGTTTTTT; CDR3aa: CASSLAGSGGADGGELFF
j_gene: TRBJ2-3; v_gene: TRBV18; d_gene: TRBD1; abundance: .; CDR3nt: TGTGCCAGCTCCCCGGACAGGGATACGCAGTATTTT; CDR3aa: CASSPDRDTQYF
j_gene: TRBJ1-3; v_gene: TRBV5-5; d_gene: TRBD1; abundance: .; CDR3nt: TGTGCCAGCAGCCCCGGGACAGTTGGTAACACCATATATTTT; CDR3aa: CASSPGTVGNTIYF
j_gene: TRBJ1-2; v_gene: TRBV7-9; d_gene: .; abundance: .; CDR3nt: TGTGCCAGCAGCTTGAGAAACTATGGCTACACCTTC; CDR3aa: CASSLRNYGYTF
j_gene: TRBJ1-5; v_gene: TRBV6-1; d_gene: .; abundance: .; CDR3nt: TGTGCCAGCAGTGAACGGGGGTATAGCAATCAGCCCCAGCATTTT; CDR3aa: CASSERGYSNQPQHF
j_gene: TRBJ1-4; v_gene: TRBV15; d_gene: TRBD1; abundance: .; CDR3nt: TGTGCCACCAGCAGGCGTACAGGGGGCAGGACTAATGAAAAACTGTTTTTT; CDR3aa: CATSRRTGGRTNEKLFF
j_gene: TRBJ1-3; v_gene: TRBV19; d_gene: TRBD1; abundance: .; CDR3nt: TGTGCCAGCCTCGACAGGGCTGTCGGAAACACCATATATTTT; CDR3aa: CASLDRAVGNTIYF
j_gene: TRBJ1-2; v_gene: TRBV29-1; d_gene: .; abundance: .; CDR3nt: TGCAGCGTTGATGTACCCCTAGGGGCTCCAAACTATGGCTACACCTTC; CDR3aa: CSVDVPLGAPNYGYTF
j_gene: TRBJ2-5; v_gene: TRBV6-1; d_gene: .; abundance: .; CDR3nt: TGTGCCAGCAGTGAACCTCCCGGGGGGCCTCAAGAGACCCAGTACTTC; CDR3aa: CASSEPPGGPQETQYF
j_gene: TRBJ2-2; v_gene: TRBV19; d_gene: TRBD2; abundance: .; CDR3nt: TGTGCCAGTAGTATTGGCGGGGGGCCAAACACCGGGGAGCTGTTTTTT; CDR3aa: CASSIGGGPNTGELFF